The following is a T cell receptor (beta chain) sequence with its context. Its antigen is not known. This specimen belongs to a study of T-cell memory formation after mild COVID-19. In the study overall: Clustering of TCRs was largely donor specific.

Study results and caveats: For second-wave clones that peaked at day 37, SARS-CoV-2 specificity went unverified. While clones contracting from day 15 to 85 were balanced between CD4 and CD8, later expanders leaned CD4+.

Germline loops: CDR1 SGHNT, CDR2 YYREEE (reference sequence). The CDR3 contains 16 residues. The V end lost 0 bases, the J end lost 3 bases, and 14 bases lay between the germline ends. Constant-segment primers and 5'RACE yielded cDNA libraries for TCR alpha and TCR beta, each carrying sample barcodes and UMIs. TCRdb reprocessed the 5' RACE reads with MiXCR, giving one entry per CDR3 protein. The sample includes just over 350,000 distinct CDR3 sequences, approximately 14% of them seen just once. The TCR sequence derives from a man aged 18-30 years who had mild COVID-19 (a few samples of this study predate the infection). Cell type and time point are not known. J is TRBJ2-3 and V is TRBV5-4; D gene uncertain. The sample comprised PBMCs or a T cell subset sorted from them (not recorded which). The CDR3 reads CASSLDLESGTDTQYF. CDR3 bases: TGTGCCAGCAGCTTGGACCTGGAAAGTGGAACAGATACGCAGTATTTT.